Below are 30 T cell receptor beta chains sequenced from a single sample in a study of T-cell reconstitution after alpha-beta-depleted transplantation in children. Using unique molecular identifiers, the investigators prepared the TCRbeta library. Each CDR3 protein gets one entry after TCRdb re-called the PCR reads with MiXCR. The sample contains about 72,000 distinct CDR3 sequences, roughly 6.6% of which appear only once. Sequences were derived from PBMCs from the stem cell graft donor, sampled from the stem cell graft. All receptors come from a human donor who donated a stem cell graft to a child with acute lymphoblastic leukemia.

This clonotype was counted ten times or more. This chain links TRBV6-5 with TRBJ2-4; D not certain. The V end was cut by 0 bases, the J end by 1 base, with 13 bases between. This CDR3 region has 17 residues. Germline lookup yields CDR1 MNHEY and CDR2 SVGAGI. CDR3 residues: CASSYSGISRAKNIQYF. DNA for the CDR3: TGTGCCAGCAGTTACTCGGGGATTTCGAGGGCCAAAAACATTCAGTACTTC.

This clonotype was detected a few times. The chain links TRBV7-9 to TRBJ1-5, with D unclear. Germline V lookup: CDR1 SEHNR, CDR2 FQNEAQ (reference sequence). The ends were cut back, 2 bases at V and 7 bases at J, with 6 bases in the middle. The CDR3 covers 12 residues. CDR3 coding DNA: TGTGCCAGCAGCTTAATTGGCCAGCCCCAGCATTTT. Translated, it gives CASSLIGQPQHF.

In its sample, this clonotype was seen many times. In nucleotides, the CDR3 is TGTGCCAGCAGTTCCAGGACTAGCGGGACGTGGGAGACCCAGTACTTC. Translating gives CASSSRTSGTWETQYF. The V and J genes are TRBV28 and TRBJ2-5, with 12 bases aligning to TRBD2. After removal of 4 bases from V and 5 bases from J, the junction contained 8 bases not matched to a gene. The CDR3 runs 16 residues. CDR1 and CDR2 (germline): MDHEN, SYDVKM.

The genes are TRBV2 and TRBJ2-1; TRBD2 aligns across 7 bases. This CDR3 region has 15 residues. Germline V CDR1 and CDR2: SNHLY, FYNNEI. Unmatched junction bases numbered 4, after V lost 1 base and J lost 4 bases. The CDR3 sequence is CASSEVVGGYNEQFF. The CDR3 DNA reads as TGTGCCAGCAGTGAAGTGGTCGGGGGGTACAATGAGCAGTTCTTC.

This sequence joins TRBV7-6 and TRBJ2-6; D not resolved. CDR1 and CDR2 from the germline V gene are SGHVS and FNYEAQ. The CDR3 extends over 13 amino acids. Trimming stripped 1 base from V and 3 bases from J, with 1 base between. CDR3 sequence reads: CASSLDGANVLTF. DNA for the CDR3: TGTGCCAGCAGCTTAGATGGGGCCAACGTCCTGACTTTC.

This clonotype was counted many times. The rearrangement joins TRBV20-1 to TRBJ1-5; 8 bases are a match to TRBD1. This CDR3 is built from 14 residues. V shed 4 bases, J shed 4 bases, and the junction held 6 bases outside the gene matches. Germline CDR1 is DFQATT and CDR2 is SNEGSKA (reference sequence). The CDR3 region is CSANRGQGNQPQHF. CDR3 nucleotides: TGCAGTGCTAACCGAGGACAGGGTAATCAGCCCCAGCATTTT.

Many counts were recorded for this clonotype. The chain employs TRBV10-3 and TRBJ2-1; TRBD2 matches at 8 bases. The germline CDR1 and CDR2 sequences are ENHRY and SYGVKD. This CDR3 is built from 15 residues. The J segment lost 3 bases and the V segment lost 3 bases, leaving 4 bases of the junction unmatched. CDR3 residues: CAISDVRGGYNEQFF. CDR3 coding DNA: TGTGCCATCAGTGATGTACGGGGGGGCTACAATGAGCAGTTCTTC.

The chain employs TRBV4-3 and TRBJ1-1; 8 bases are a match to TRBD1. Trimming cost V 1 base and J 6 bases; bases outside gene matches: 13. There are 17 residues in the CDR3. In germline, CDR1 is LGHNA, CDR2 YSLEER. The chain's CDR3 is CASSQGSAGGGGAEAFF. CDR3 in DNA: TGCGCCAGCAGCCAAGGTTCGGCAGGGGGCGGGGGCGCTGAAGCTTTCTTT.

This clonotype was picked up many times. The rearrangement links TRBV5-1 to TRBJ1-2; D possibly corresponds to TRBD1 (6 bases). V was shortened by 4 bases and J by 0 bases, with 13 bases between the two germline ends. Germline loops: CDR1 SGHRS, CDR2 YFSETQ. The CDR3 totals 15 residues. As DNA, the CDR3 is TGCGCCAGCAGCGCGGGACACCTGACTAACTATGGCTACACCTTC. Protein product: CASSAGHLTNYGYTF.

The chain combines TRBV6-1 with TRBJ1-2, with 9 bases aligning to TRBD1. The CDR3 is 19 amino acids. After removal of 5 bases from V and 0 bases from J, the junction contained 16 bases not matched to a gene. Per the germline V gene, CDR1 is MNHNS and CDR2 is SASEGT. CDR3: CASSPPTRQGDRANYGYTF. The CDR3 coding sequence is TGTGCCAGCAGTCCACCGACGCGACAGGGGGATCGGGCTAACTATGGCTACACCTTC.

This clonotype was detected ten times or more. This rearrangement joins TRBV2 to TRBJ2-7, with D unclear. Germline values: CDR1 SNHLY, CDR2 FYNNEI. CDR3 length: 13 residues. Trimming shortened V by 2 bases and J by 3 bases, and 8 bases separated the two germline ends. The CDR3 nucleotides are TGTGCCAGCAGTGAAAACAGCTTCTACGAGCAGTACTTC. Encoded protein: CASSENSFYEQYF.

At least ten counts were recorded for this clonotype. CDR3 nucleotides: TGTGCCAGCAGTTACAAGGGGCGGCGTGAAGCTTTCTTT. Encoded protein: CASSYKGRREAFF. This chain joins TRBV6-5 and TRBJ1-1; D is perhaps TRBD1 (5 bases). V was cut by 2 bases and J by 7 bases, with 11 bases left in between. This CDR3 region has 13 residues. CDR1 is MNHEY and CDR2 is SVGAGI in the germline V gene.

This clonotype was observed many times. The chain couples TRBV29-1 to TRBJ2-5; D is unresolved. V was clipped by 7 bases and J by 5 bases, with 17 bases between them. This CDR3 spans 13 amino acids. Germline CDR1 is SQVTM and CDR2 is ANQGSEA. This CDR3 reads CSGIIGIRETQYF. CDR3 coding DNA: TGCAGCGGAATAATAGGGATCCGGGAGACCCAGTACTTC.

The V and J genes are TRBV6-2 or TRBV6-3 and TRBJ2-3, with D possibly being TRBD2 (6 bases). The CDR3 extends over 15 amino acids. The germline gives CDR1 MNHEY, CDR2 SVGEGT. Trimming removed 2 bases from V and 4 bases from J, with 13 bases in between. The CDR3 region is CASSYPEGLADTQYF. CDR3 DNA: TGTGCCAGCAGTTACCCGGAGGGGCTCGCAGATACGCAGTATTTT.

There are many counts of this clonotype. The V gene is TRBV20-1, the J gene TRBJ1-5; D perhaps matches TRBD1 (6 bases). The CDR3 extends over 12 amino acids. Germline values: CDR1 DFQATT, CDR2 SNEGSKA (reference sequence). The V end lost 6 bases, the J end lost 2 bases, and 8 bases lay between the germline ends. CDR3 protein: CSANRGNQPQHF. CDR3 sequence (DNA): TGCAGTGCAAACAGGGGCAATCAGCCCCAGCATTTT.

This clonotype has a handful of counts. The V and J genes are TRBV10-3 and TRBJ2-1, with D uncertain. V was trimmed by 9 bases and J by 7 bases, leaving 16 bases between them. The CDR3 is made up of 13 amino acids. CDR1 is ENHRY, CDR2 SYGVKD, per germline. The CDR3 nucleotides are TGTGCCATGACTCCACTGGGCTCGAATGAGCAGTTCTTC. Its protein product is CAMTPLGSNEQFF.

This clonotype has only one observation. This sequence joins TRBV20-1 and TRBJ1-2, with D uncertain. Germline CDR1 is DFQATT and CDR2 is SNEGSKA (reference sequence). The V end was cut by 2 bases, the J end by 7 bases, with 17 bases between. The CDR3 is 14 residues long. CDR3: CSARTLSGVGGYTF. The DNA of the CDR3 is TGCAGTGCTAGAACTTTATCCGGGGTGGGTGGCTACACCTTC.

V and J are TRBV7-9 and TRBJ2-3, with D uncertain. V lost 5 bases, J lost 0 bases, and 12 bases lay in between. The germline gives CDR1 SEHNR, CDR2 FQNEAQ (reference sequence). The CDR3 is 15 residues long. CDR3 bases: TGTGCCAGCAGCCCCCGTCCTTCTAGCACAGATACGCAGTATTTT. This translates into CASSPRPSSTDTQYF.

This clonotype has more than one count but fewer than ten. V gene TRBV7-7 combines with J gene TRBJ1-1; 8 nucleotides match TRBD1. CDR1 is SSHAT, CDR2 FNYEAQ, per germline (reference sequence). CDR3 length: 15 residues. Trimming cost V 6 bases and J 2 bases; bases outside gene matches: 8. The chain's CDR3 is CASRPIGTGNTEAFF. CDR3 coding DNA: TGTGCCAGCAGACCAATAGGGACAGGTAACACTGAAGCTTTCTTT.

This clonotype was picked up many times. The chain is built from TRBV14 and TRBJ1-3; D is unresolved. CDR1 and CDR2 (germline): SGHDN, FVKESK. This CDR3 is 16 amino acids long. The V end lost 1 base, the J end lost 0 bases, and 10 bases lay between the germline ends. The CDR3 sequence: CASSQVPVVSGNTIYF. CDR3 sequence (DNA): TGTGCCAGCAGCCAAGTACCCGTGGTCTCTGGAAACACCATATATTTT.

The table lists this clonotype with many counts. The CDR3 nucleotides read TGCGCCAGCAGCTTGGAAGCATACAATGAGCAGTTCTTC. It translates to CASSLEAYNEQFF. The chain carries TRBV5-1 and TRBJ2-1, with D unclear. V was cut by 0 bases and J by 4 bases, with 5 bases left in between. Germline loops: CDR1 SGHRS, CDR2 YFSETQ. The CDR3 is made up of 13 amino acids. Full variable domain (outside the CDR3, taken from reference TRBV5-1 and TRBJ2-1): KAGVTQTPRYLIKTRGQQVTLSCSPISGHRSVSWYQQTPGQGLQFLFEYFSETQRNKGNFPGRFSGRQFSNSRSEMNVSTLELGDSALYLCASSLEAYNEQFFGPGTRLTVL.

Of note for this clonotype: An end of the junction does not agree with germline; a read error may underlie this. The chain carries TRBV13 and TRBJ2-5, with 8 positions matching TRBD2. The CDR3 length is 15 residues. Germline lookup yields CDR1 PRHDT and CDR2 FYEKMQ (reference sequence). Written as DNA, the CDR3 is TGTGCCAGCAGCTTAGGCATGACTAGCGTGGAGACCCATTACTTC. This gives the protein CASSLGMTSVETHYF.

The genes are TRBV2 and TRBJ1-1; 12 bases align to TRBD1. The ends lost 6 bases at V and 6 bases at J; junction bases unmatched: 8. The V gene's germline CDR1 is SNHLY and CDR2 FYNNEI. The CDR3 spans 15 residues. CDR3 loop: CASSGTGGNFAEAFF. CDR3 coding DNA: TGTGCCAGCAGCGGGACAGGGGGCAATTTCGCTGAAGCTTTCTTT.

This clonotype was counted ten times or more. The rearrangement uses TRBV12-3 or TRBV12-4 and TRBJ1-3; possible D gene TRBD1, 5 bases. The ends were cut back, 6 bases at V and 2 bases at J, with 26 bases in the middle. This CDR3 comprises 19 residues. CDR3 DNA sequence: TGTGCCAGCAGCTTCACGATGGGGGGGACCCCATCTCCTGGAAACACCATATATTTT. Its translation is CASSFTMGGTPSPGNTIYF.

This clonotype showed up many times. The genes are TRBV9 and TRBJ2-5; 15 nucleotides match TRBD2. This CDR3 contains 19 residues. Germline loops: CDR1 SGDLS, CDR2 YYNGEE. The junction had 14 bases not matched to a gene; V was cut back by 3 bases and J by 5 bases. The CDR3, as DNA: TGTGCCAGCAGCGCCACTACTCCGGGACTAGCGGGAGGTAGGGAGACCCAGTACTTC. It encodes CASSATTPGLAGGRETQYF.

This clonotype was found many times. CDR3 nucleotides: TGTGCCAGCAGTCTTTATTCCTACGAGCAGTACTTC. Its translation is CASSLYSYEQYF. The rearrangement joins TRBV28 to TRBJ2-7; D is unclear. Germline V gene data show CDR1 as MDHEN and CDR2 as SYDVKM. This CDR3 spans 12 amino acids. Trimming cost V 5 bases and J 1 base, with 6 bases left between them.

This clonotype was seen more than once but under ten times. The chain couples TRBV5-1 to TRBJ1-2, with D possibly TRBD1 on 5 matching bases. This CDR3 is built from 15 residues. Per the germline V gene, CDR1 is SGHRS and CDR2 is YFSETQ. The V end was cut by 0 bases, the J end by 6 bases, with 15 bases between. CDR3 DNA sequence: TGCGCCAGCAGCTTGGTTTTTAAGGGGCTGGATGGCTACACCTTC. Protein product: CASSLVFKGLDGYTF.

In its sample, this clonotype was seen many times. V gene TRBV20-1 combines with J gene TRBJ2-7; D not resolved. In germline, CDR1 is DFQATT, CDR2 SNEGSKA (reference sequence). The CDR3 spans 12 residues. V was clipped by 6 bases and J by 2 bases, with 11 bases between them. CDR3 coding DNA: TGCAGTGCAACGGACCTAGCCTACGAGCAGTACTTC. Its protein is CSATDLAYEQYF.

This clonotype was observed a handful of times. This could be a read error, since a much larger clone is one nucleotide away. V usage is TRBV6-6 and J usage is TRBJ2-1; no clear D. The CDR3 is 13 residues long. Germline V gene sequence: CDR1 MNHNY, CDR2 SVGAGI (reference sequence). V was pared by 6 bases and J by 5 bases, with 11 bases between. CDR3 in amino acids: CASRRSADNEQFF. The CDR3, as DNA: TGTGCCAGCAGGAGAAGTGCGGACAATGAGCAGTTCTTC.

There are a few counts of this clonotype. The chain couples TRBV5-8 to TRBJ1-5; D gene uncertain. Germline V lookup: CDR1 SGHTS, CDR2 YDEGEE. The CDR3 has 13 residues. V shed 0 bases and J shed 9 bases, with 10 bases lying between them. The CDR3 nucleotides are TGTGCCAGCAGCTTGGGCGGCCAGATGCCCCAGCATTTT. It yields the protein CASSLGGQMPQHF. The full variable domain, with the rest looked up from reference TRBV5-8 and TRBJ1-5, is EAGVTQSPTHLIKTRGQQATLRCSPISGHTSVYWYQQALGLGLQFLLWYDEGEERNRGNFPPRFSGRQFPNYSSELNVNALELEDSALYLCASSLGGQMPQHFGDGTRLSIL.